The clone carrying this TCR beta chain was found once. What it recognizes is unknown. These data belong to a study of lymphopenia after photon versus proton radiotherapy. This CDR3 comprises 13 residues. Clones were sequenced by immunoSEQ multiplex PCR, and TCRdb holds only the in-frame ones, with some missing. The data show 42,000 or so clones, about 83% seen once. Study outcomes and limitations: In patients who died, overall survival fell as post-nadir TCR diversity dropped more. Proton therapy kept repertoires fairly stable, unlike photons, which gained effector/memory cells.

This clonotype originated in a woman aged 70-85 years with pancreatic cancer. This chain connects TRBV21-1 to TRBJ2-1; the table's D call of TRBD2 was not tested on the DNA. TRBV21-1 represents a pseudogene. Sequenced here: peripheral blood, sampled from a patient treated with proton-based radiotherapy. Here the CDR3 DNA reads TGTGCCAGCAGCTCGTCCCACTTCAATGAGCAGTTCTTC. Protein: CASSSSHFNEQFF.